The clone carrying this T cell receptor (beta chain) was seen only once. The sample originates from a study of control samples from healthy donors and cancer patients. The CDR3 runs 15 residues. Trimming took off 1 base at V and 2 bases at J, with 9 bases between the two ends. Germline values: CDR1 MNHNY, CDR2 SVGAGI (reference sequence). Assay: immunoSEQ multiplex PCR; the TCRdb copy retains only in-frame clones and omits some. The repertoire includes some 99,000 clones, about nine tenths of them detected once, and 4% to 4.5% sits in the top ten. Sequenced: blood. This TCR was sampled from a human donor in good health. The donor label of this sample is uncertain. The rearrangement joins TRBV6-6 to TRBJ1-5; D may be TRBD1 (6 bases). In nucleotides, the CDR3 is TGTGCCAGCAGTTACTGGGGGGGCGGCAATCAGCCCCAGCATTTT. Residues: CASSYWGGGNQPQHF.